Shown below are 26 T cell receptor beta chains from a single sample sequenced in a study of blood T cell repertoires in COVID-19. Libraries were prepared by immunoSEQ multiplex PCR; TCRdb keeps only in-frame clonotypes and omits some of them. The top ten clones hold about 6.8% of a sample with roughly 330,000 clones, roughly 90% of them seen once. What was sequenced was peripheral blood. Receptors originate from a man aged 18 to 30 who had recovered from COVID-19.

This rearrangement joins TRBV5-1 to TRBJ1-1, with 10 bases lining up with TRBD1. This CDR3 has 14 residues. Losses at the gene ends were 1 base for V and 7 bases for J; bases not matched to a gene: 4. The germline gives CDR1 SGHRS, CDR2 YFSETQ. The CDR3 DNA reads as TGCGCCAGCAGCTTGCAGGACAGGGGGAGTGAAGCTTTCTTT. Translating it yields CASSLQDRGSEAFF.

V gene TRBV27 combines with J gene TRBJ2-2; D possibly corresponds to TRBD2 (6 bases). The CDR3 is made up of 15 amino acids. Per the germline V gene, CDR1 is MNHEY and CDR2 is SMNVEV (reference sequence). The germline V and J ends were trimmed by 4 bases and 1 base, with 10 bases remaining between them. The CDR3 nucleotides read TGTGCCAGCAGTTCACGGGGAGGGAACACCGGGGAGCTGTTTTTT. Translating it yields CASSSRGGNTGELFF.

The V and J genes are TRBV4-1 and TRBJ1-4, with D perhaps TRBD1 (6 bases). From germline, CDR1 is MGHRA and CDR2 YSYEKL. The CDR3 is 18 amino acids. Trimming left V 2 bases short and J 0 bases short, with 16 bases between. Here the CDR3 DNA reads TGCGCCAGCAGCCAACAGGGGCGAGAGGTTACAACTAATGAAAAACTGTTTTTT. It codes for CASSQQGREVTTNEKLFF.

Regarding this clone: This specimen includes other DNA sequences encoding the same CDR3. The rearrangement links TRBV5-1 to TRBJ1-1; tentative D call: TRBD1 (6 bases). The germline V gene encodes CDR1 SGHRS and CDR2 YFSETQ. This CDR3 contains 14 residues. Trimming took off 0 bases at V and 3 bases at J, with 9 bases between the two ends. The CDR3 region has the DNA TGCGCCAGCAGCTTGGTAGGGGGGGACACTGAAGCTTTCTTT. It yields the protein CASSLVGGDTEAFF.

This clone has just a few counts. This chain connects TRBV15 to TRBJ1-2, with D perhaps TRBD1 (6 bases). The V gene lost 2 bases and the J gene lost 4 bases, with 11 bases spanning the gap. From germline, CDR1 is LNHNV and CDR2 YYDKDF (reference sequence). The CDR3 covers 14 residues. Here the CDR3 DNA reads TGTGCCACCAGCAGATTACGGGACATCTATGGCTACACCTTC. Its translation is CATSRLRDIYGYTF.

The genes are TRBV5-6 and TRBJ1-3, with D hard to call. Trimming cost V 4 bases and J 10 bases, with 12 bases left between them. CDR3 length equals 12 residues. Germline values: CDR1 SGHDT, CDR2 YYEEEE. CDR3: CASSGGVGTIYF. CDR3 bases: TGTGCCAGCAGCGGCGGGGTCGGGACCATATATTTT.

V is TRBV27 and J is TRBJ2-7; maybe TRBD1 (6 bases). The CDR3 runs 15 residues. Deletions cut 7 bases from V and 2 bases from J, with 18 bases between. Germline V gene lookup returns CDR1 MNHEY and CDR2 SMNVEV (reference sequence). The CDR3 coding sequence is TGTGCCAGCACCTCTAGTTGGGGGCTGCCCTACGAGCAGTACTTC. This encodes CASTSSWGLPYEQYF.

This clone was recorded once. The rearrangement links TRBV5-1 to TRBJ1-6, with 10 positions matching TRBD1. The CDR3 is 21 residues long. The germline V gene has CDR1 SGHRS and CDR2 YFSETQ. Trimming took 4 bases from V and 0 from J; bases not matched to a gene: 16. This chain's CDR3 is CASSLRPGTGAPSSYNSPLHF. CDR3 coding DNA: TGCGCCAGCAGCCTAAGACCTGGGACAGGGGCACCAAGCTCCTATAATTCACCCCTCCACTTT.

V and J are TRBV3-1 (or the pseudogene TRBV3-2) and TRBJ1-1; maybe TRBD1 (5 bases). Trimming took 5 bases from V and 4 from J, leaving 11 bases between them. The CDR3 totals 13 residues. The germline gives CDR1 LGHDT, CDR2 YNNKEL (reference sequence). The CDR3 region is CASSVSGGTEAFF. CDR3 nucleotides: TGTGCCAGCAGCGTTAGCGGGGGCACTGAAGCTTTCTTT.

The chain links TRBV19 to TRBJ1-1; D unresolved. This CDR3 contains 11 residues. The V and J ends lost 8 bases and 1 base respectively, with 5 bases between them. Germline assignment: CDR1 LNHDA and CDR2 SQIVND (reference sequence). The chain's CDR3 is CASSQNTEAFF. The DNA of the CDR3 is TGTGCCAGTTCCCAGAACACTGAAGCTTTCTTT. Combining the CDR3 with reference TRBV19 and TRBJ1-1 gives the whole variable domain DGGITQSPKYLFRKEGQNVTLSCEQNLNHDAMYWYRQDPGQGLRLIYYSQIVNDFQKGDIAEGYSVSREKKESFPLTVTSAQKNPTAFYLCASSQNTEAFFGQGTRLTVV.

V is TRBV11-2 and J is TRBJ1-5; tentatively, D is TRBD1 (5 bases). The germline CDR1 and CDR2 sequences are SGHAT and FQNNGV. CDR3 length equals 13 residues. Trimming shortened V by 0 bases and J by 7 bases, and 7 bases separated the two germline ends. The CDR3 coding sequence is TGTGCCAGCAGCTTAGAGGGGGGACAGCCCCAGCATTTT. Translation gives CASSLEGGQPQHF.

About this clone itself: Other DNA sequences in the sample encode the same CDR3. The rearrangement uses TRBV4-1 and TRBJ1-2; 8 bases agree with TRBD1. Germline V gene sequence: CDR1 MGHRA, CDR2 YSYEKL. This CDR3 comprises 14 residues. Losses at the gene ends were 1 base for V and 8 bases for J; bases not matched to a gene: 6. The DNA of the CDR3 is TGCGCCAGCAGCCAAGTCGGACAGGGAAGGGGCTACACCTTC. Translation gives CASSQVGQGRGYTF.

This chain links TRBV15 with TRBJ2-5; D gene unclear. The CDR3 runs 14 residues. Germline V lookup: CDR1 LNHNV, CDR2 YYDKDF (reference sequence). V lost 8 bases and J 4 bases, leaving 17 bases between the germline ends. CDR3 amino acids: CATGRRAAGETQYF. CDR3 in DNA: TGTGCCACCGGCCGGCGTGCTGCAGGAGAGACCCAGTACTTC.

This sequence joins TRBV6-5 and TRBJ2-1, with TRBD2 matching over 9 bases. CDR1 is MNHEY, CDR2 SVGAGI, per germline. V lost 5 bases, J lost 7 bases, and 6 bases stayed unmatched. CDR3 length: 14 residues. The CDR3 here is CASSRGLAGNEQFF. For the CDR3, the DNA is TGTGCCAGCAGTCGGGGACTAGCAGGGAATGAGCAGTTCTTC.

This clone was observed a few times. The chain combines TRBV2 with TRBJ1-5, with 7 bases identical to TRBD1. Germline CDR1 and CDR2: SNHLY and FYNNEI. There are 15 residues in the CDR3. V shed 4 bases, J shed 4 bases, and the junction held 7 bases outside the gene matches. The DNA of the CDR3 is TGTGCCAGCAGTGTAACCGGGACAGCTAATCAGCCCCAGCATTTT. This sequence encodes CASSVTGTANQPQHF.

V gene TRBV7-2 combines with J gene TRBJ1-1; D is unclear. The ends were cut back, 1 base at V and 7 bases at J, with 10 bases in the middle. From germline, CDR1 is SGHTA and CDR2 FQGNSA. The CDR3 covers 13 residues. The CDR3 bases are TGTGCCAGCAGCTTAGACAGACACCTTGAAGCTTTCTTT. It codes for CASSLDRHLEAFF.

The chain links TRBV10-3 to TRBJ1-3; D not resolved. The CDR3 is 16 amino acids. Per the germline V gene, CDR1 is ENHRY and CDR2 is SYGVKD. Trimming removed 4 bases from V and 4 bases from J, with 17 bases in between. The CDR3 reads CAISVDLGGSGNTIYF. DNA for the CDR3: TGTGCCATCAGTGTCGATCTGGGAGGTTCAGGAAACACCATATATTTT.

The CDR3 DNA is TGTGCCAGCCGACGTTCGACAGGGCCCTACAGCGAACATTTT. Protein product: CASRRSTGPYSEHF. The rearrangement joins TRBV27 to TRBJ1-5; the match to TRBD1 covers 7 bases. V shed 8 bases, J shed 16 bases, and the junction held 20 bases outside the gene matches. Germline lookup yields CDR1 MNHEY and CDR2 SMNVEV (reference sequence). The CDR3 runs 14 residues.

V gene TRBV3-1 (or the pseudogene TRBV3-2) combines with J gene TRBJ1-6; 7 nucleotides match TRBD1. V trimming: 1 base; J trimming: 0 bases; junction bases outside the gene matches: 6. This CDR3 contains 18 residues. The germline V gene encodes CDR1 LGHDT and CDR2 YNNKEL (reference sequence). The CDR3 coding sequence is TGTGCCAGCAGCCAAGGCTCGACAGGGAGCTCCTATAATTCACCCCTCCACTTT. Its translation is CASSQGSTGSSYNSPLHF.

The chain is built from TRBV10-2 and TRBJ2-5; TRBD2 matches 8 bases. The CDR3 covers 17 residues. Germline V gene data show CDR1 as WSHSY and CDR2 as SAAADI. With V trimmed by 5 bases and J by 5 bases, 16 bases remained unmatched. The CDR3 protein is CASSPRFAAGVWETQYF. The CDR3 DNA is TGCGCCAGCAGTCCCCGTTTCGCAGCGGGAGTGTGGGAGACCCAGTACTTC.

This clone has only a few counts. V is TRBV7-6 and J is TRBJ2-7, with 8 positions matching TRBD2. CDR1 and CDR2 from the germline V gene are SGHVS and FNYEAQ. This CDR3 region has 15 residues. With V trimmed by 6 bases and J by 2 bases, 9 bases remained unmatched. The CDR3 sequence: CASSSVSGVTYEQYF. The CDR3 DNA follows: TGTGCCAGCAGTTCAGTTAGCGGGGTTACCTACGAGCAGTACTTC.

This chain uses TRBV6-4 with TRBJ2-1; the match to TRBD1 covers 10 bases. Trimming at V came to 7 bases and at J to 6 bases, leaving 3 bases not matched to a gene. The germline V gene has CDR1 MRHNA and CDR2 SNTAGT. This CDR3 has 13 residues. The DNA of the CDR3 is TGTGCCAGCACAGGACAGGGGGGCAATGAGCAGTTCTTC. This translates into CASTGQGGNEQFF.

The V call is TRBV6-2 or TRBV6-3, the J call TRBJ1-4; D remains ambiguous. Looked up from germline, CDR1 is MNHEY and CDR2 is SVGEGT. The CDR3 consists of 16 residues. V was shortened by 2 bases and J by 5 bases, with 15 bases between the two germline ends. The CDR3 loop reads CASSYRPEGGNEKLFF. In DNA form, the CDR3 reads TGTGCCAGCAGTTACCGACCGGAGGGAGGGAATGAAAAACTGTTTTTT.

V usage is TRBV28 and J usage is TRBJ2-1; 8 bases map to TRBD1. CDR3 length equals 15 residues. Per germline, CDR1 MDHEN and CDR2 SYDVKM. Germline trimming cut 6 bases from V and 6 bases from J; bases unmatched to any gene: 10. CDR3 loop: CASSQATGGSNEQFF. CDR3 in DNA: TGTGCCAGCAGCCAGGCCACAGGGGGATCCAATGAGCAGTTCTTC.

This rearrangement joins TRBV9 to TRBJ2-3; weak D call: TRBD2 (7 bases). Trimming took off 6 bases at V and 2 bases at J, with 16 bases between the two ends. The V gene's germline CDR1 is SGDLS and CDR2 YYNGEE. The CDR3 length is 15 residues. The CDR3 nucleotides read TGTGCCAGCAACCGGGGAGGGGGGACCACAGATACGCAGTATTTT. The encoded protein is CASNRGGGTTDTQYF.

This clone turned up a few times. V is TRBV18 and J is TRBJ1-2; 8 bases agree with TRBD1. The CDR3 has 13 residues. V lost 5 bases, J lost 6 bases, and 5 bases stayed unmatched. CDR1 and CDR2 from the germline V gene are KGHSH and LQKENI. DNA for the CDR3: TGTGCCAGCTCATCATCGACAGGGGATGGCTACACCTTC. Translating it yields CASSSSTGDGYTF.